The next 5 T cell receptor beta chains were all read from a single sample in a study of regulatory T cells in long-lasting Graves disease. The TCR beta library used iRepertoire HTBI primers with Arm-PCR amplification of CDR3. MiXCR, run by TCRdb on the multiplex PCR reads, gives a single entry per CDR3 protein. The repertoire consists of approximately 400,000 distinct CDR3 sequences, with 20% occurring once and the leading ten covering roughly 20%. Indicated time point: persistent/refractory GD, antithyroid drugs over 5 years with positive TRAb. PBMC RNA was the source of the TCR library. The starting material was peripheral blood mononuclear cells (PBMCs), obtained when the disease was refractory, from a patient treated with antithyroid drugs. The receptors here all came from a female donor with Graves disease.

This clonotype was picked up many times. The chain uses TRBV28 and TRBJ1-5; maybe TRBD1 (5 bases). Looked up from germline, CDR1 is MDHEN and CDR2 is SYDVKM. This CDR3 is 15 amino acids long. V was cut by 3 bases and J by 7 bases, with 16 bases left in between. CDR3 sequence reads: CASSLARDLSQPQHF. The DNA of the CDR3 is TGTGCCAGCAGTTTGGCCCGGGACCTAAGCCAGCCCCAGCATTTT. The full variable domain, its missing parts supplied by reference TRBV28 and TRBJ1-5, is DVKVTQSSRYLVKRTGEKVFLECVQDMDHENMFWYRQDPGLGLRLIYFSYDVKMKEKGDIPEGYSVSREKKERFSLILESASTNQTSMYLCASSLARDLSQPQHFGDGTRLSIL.

This chain links TRBV6-1 with TRBJ1-1, with a weak D call TRBD1 (5 bases). Trimming cost V 5 bases and J 1 base, with 11 bases left between them. Germline values: CDR1 MNHNS, CDR2 SASEGT. The CDR3 runs to 14 residues. CDR3 DNA sequence: TGTGCCAGCAGTTACGGGGCTAAGAACACTGAAGCTTTCTTT. Its protein is CASSYGAKNTEAFF.

The chain carries TRBV19 and TRBJ2-2; no firm D call. Trimming removed 6 bases at V and 4 bases at J, with 9 bases between. There are 13 residues in the CDR3. In germline, CDR1 is LNHDA, CDR2 SQIVND (reference sequence). The CDR3 spells CASRSLGTGELFF. The CDR3, as DNA: TGTGCCAGTAGAAGTCTTGGCACCGGGGAGCTGTTTTTT.

The chain uses TRBV4-1 and TRBJ2-3, with D possibly matching TRBD2 (5 bases). This CDR3 has 16 amino acids. Deletions cut 4 bases from V and 1 base from J, with 15 bases between. CDR1 is MGHRA and CDR2 is YSYEKL in the germline V gene. As DNA, the CDR3 is TGCGCCAGCAGCCTAAACCGAGGGTGGGGCACAGATACGCAGTATTTT. Translating gives CASSLNRGWGTDTQYF.

The chain is built from TRBV20-1 and TRBJ2-2; 8 nucleotides match TRBD2. The J segment lost 4 bases and the V segment lost 1 base, leaving 5 bases of the junction unmatched. The CDR3 runs to 15 residues. The germline gives CDR1 DFQATT, CDR2 SNEGSKA (reference sequence). This CDR3 reads CSARVSLAGTGELFF. The CDR3, as DNA: TGCAGTGCTAGAGTGTCCCTAGCGGGCACCGGGGAGCTGTTTTTT.